Sequencing of this T cell receptor beta chain was carried out in a study of early T cells in non-severe SARS-CoV-2 infection. In its sample, this clonotype was seen many times. Researchers attached unique molecular identifiers to individual cDNA molecules. One entry per CDR3 protein, called by TCRdb with MiXCR from the 5' RACE reads. This table holds 55,000 to 65,000 distinct CDR3 sequences, over 9.5% found once. CDR3 length: 14 amino acids. The germline CDR1 and CDR2 sequences are KGHDR and SFDVKD. The V end lost 3 bases, the J end lost 7 bases, and 11 bases lay between the germline ends. The rearrangement uses TRBV24-1 and TRBJ2-2; D unresolved. The sequenced sample was whole blood. The sequence was collected from an adult who was a healthcare worker with PCR-confirmed SARS-CoV-2 infection or an uninfected control (not recorded which). The CDR3 region is CATSDPRSSGELFF. The CDR3 DNA sequence: TGTGCCACCAGTGATCCCCGTAGTAGCGGGGAGCTGTTTTTT.